This record concerns one T cell receptor beta chain sequence. What it binds is unknown. With 6 bases clipped from V and 2 bases from J, the junction kept 7 bases outside the gene matches. The germline CDR1 and CDR2 sequences are MDHEN and SYDVKM. The CDR3 has 15 amino acids. This sample is drawn from a study of T cell responses to AZD1222 COVID-19 vaccine. Whole-study findings and limits: The number of AZD1222 recipients seropositive at baseline was only six. At 160-218 and 743-854, vaccine-associated CD4 TCRs were dominant, and they spanned spike. No repertoire was sampled before or during the peak T cell response, only after it.

TCRdb's copy holds only in-frame clones and misses some; the assay was immunoSEQ multiplex PCR. The profile covers 190,000 or so clones, with around nine tenths appearing a single time and roughly 26% taken by the ten largest. The sample in question was peripheral blood, obtained 28 days after the second AZD1222 dose. The TCR sequence derives from an adult who received the AZD1222 COVID-19 vaccine. The J gene is TRBJ2-7, the V gene TRBV28, with 10 bases lining up with TRBD2. The CDR3 bases are TGTGCCAGCAGCACCGGGACTAGCGAACCCTACGAGCAGTACTTC. Translation gives CASSTGTSEPYEQYF. Drawing the rest from reference TRBV28 and TRBJ2-7, the complete variable domain is DVKVTQSSRYLVKRTGEKVFLECVQDMDHENMFWYRQDPGLGLRLIYFSYDVKMKEKGDIPEGYSVSREKKERFSLILESASTNQTSMYLCASSTGTSEPYEQYFGPGTRLTVT.